Listed below are T cell receptor beta chains from one sample, sequenced in a study of identical twins. Each CDR3 protein gets one entry after TCRdb re-called the 5' RACE reads with MiXCR. The sample contains around 450,000 distinct CDR3 sequences, 11% to 15% of which appear only once. These records were also assigned to another study, of yellow fever vaccine responses in identical twins.

The sequencing input was CD4+ T cells sorted from blood. The receptors come from a woman aged 18-29 years in good health. The CDR3 runs from the conserved cysteine through the conserved F or W.

CDR3 length,V gene,CDR3 protein
15,TRBV12-3/TRBV12-4,CASTPGTSGYNEQFF
14,TRBV29-1,CSVGGGGLTYEQYF
19,TRBV25-1,CASSGLLASGAFILETQYF
16,TRBV12-3/TRBV12-4,CASSLGTGQGVHEQYF
14,TRBV20-1,CSAPGTDLGEKLFF
14,TRBV6-2/TRBV6-3,CATLAGGNTGELFF
12,TRBV6-4,CASSDQDRGQFF
17,TRBV7-3,CASSSQTSGLSTDTQYF
19,TRBV27,CASSARERARGGPSYEQYF
20,TRBV28,CASSGAGGGLAGVVYNEQFF
22,TRBV19,CASSIRGPGLAGGPEGTDTQYF
15,TRBV15,CATSRGGTANYEQYF
16,TRBV6-2/TRBV6-3,CASSYKRQLNTGELFF
15,TRBV4-1,CASSLDRGYPYEQYF
16,TRBV20-1,CSARVGGTGVAYGYTF
14,TRBV6-5,CASSYGDRGYEQYF
14,TRBV7-9,CASSGEGPSVTQYF
15,TRBV9,CASSVLTASYNEQFF